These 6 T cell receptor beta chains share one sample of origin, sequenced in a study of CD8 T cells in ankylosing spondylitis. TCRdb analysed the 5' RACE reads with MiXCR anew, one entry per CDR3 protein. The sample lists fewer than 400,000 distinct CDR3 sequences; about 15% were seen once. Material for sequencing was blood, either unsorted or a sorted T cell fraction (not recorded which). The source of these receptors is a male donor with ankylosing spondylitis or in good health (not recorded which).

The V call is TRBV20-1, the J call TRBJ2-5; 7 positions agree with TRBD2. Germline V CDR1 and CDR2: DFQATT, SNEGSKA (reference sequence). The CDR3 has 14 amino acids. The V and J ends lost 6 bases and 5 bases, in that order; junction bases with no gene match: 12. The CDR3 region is CSAQGGDSEETQYF. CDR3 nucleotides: TGCAGTGCCCAGGGAGGGGATTCGGAGGAGACCCAGTACTTC.

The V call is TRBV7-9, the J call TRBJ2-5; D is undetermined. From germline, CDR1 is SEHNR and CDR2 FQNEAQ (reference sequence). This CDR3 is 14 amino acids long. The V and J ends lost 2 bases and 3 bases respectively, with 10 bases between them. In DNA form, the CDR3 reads TGTGCCAGCAGCTTACCAATATTTAAAGAGACCCAGTACTTC. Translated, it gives CASSLPIFKETQYF.

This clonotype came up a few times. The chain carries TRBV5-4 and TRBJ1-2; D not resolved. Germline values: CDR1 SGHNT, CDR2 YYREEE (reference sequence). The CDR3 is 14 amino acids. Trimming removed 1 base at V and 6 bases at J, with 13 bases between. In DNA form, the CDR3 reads TGTGCCAGCAGCTTGTTGGCCCGGAGCGATGGCTACACCTTC. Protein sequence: CASSLLARSDGYTF.

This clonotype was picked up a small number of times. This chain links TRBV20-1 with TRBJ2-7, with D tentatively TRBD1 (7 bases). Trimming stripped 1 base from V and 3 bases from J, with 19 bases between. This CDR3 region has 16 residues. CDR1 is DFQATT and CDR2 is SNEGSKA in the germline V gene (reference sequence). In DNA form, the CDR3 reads TGCAGTGCTAGAGTTGACGGTCGGGGGACAGTCTACGAGCAGTACTTC. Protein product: CSARVDGRGTVYEQYF.

CDR3 coding DNA: TGCGCCAGCAGCAATAGCGGAGGACCCTACAATGAGCAGTTCTTC. Translated, it gives CASSNSGGPYNEQFF. J is TRBJ2-1 and V is TRBV5-1; TRBD2 is a possible D gene (6 bases). The CDR3 is 15 residues long. Germline V gene sequence: CDR1 SGHRS, CDR2 YFSETQ. The V end was cut by 4 bases, the J end by 2 bases, with 13 bases between.

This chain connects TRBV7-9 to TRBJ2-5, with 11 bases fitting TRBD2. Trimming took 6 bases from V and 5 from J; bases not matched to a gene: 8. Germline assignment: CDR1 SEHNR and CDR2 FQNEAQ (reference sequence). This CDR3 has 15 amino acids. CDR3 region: CASRASGGLTETQYF. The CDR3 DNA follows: TGTGCCAGCAGGGCTAGCGGGGGGCTCACGGAGACCCAGTACTTC.